The 25 T cell receptor beta chains below all came from one sample that was sequenced in a study of cytomegalovirus exposure and HLA in healthy donors. With 60 Vbeta and 13 Jbeta primers, the PCR was carried out. Sequenced by immunoSEQ multiplex PCR; TCRdb stores in-frame clones only, minus some. The sample lists 140,000 to 150,000 clones, about 74% occurring once. Sequenced sample: PBMCs. All receptors derive from a woman between 40 and 50 years old in good health and CMV-seronegative.

This clone occurred a few times. This chain connects TRBV18 to TRBJ1-4; TRBD1 is a possible D gene (5 bases). The CDR3 runs to 16 residues. V was trimmed by 3 bases and J by 0 bases, leaving 11 bases between them. CDR1 KGHSH and CDR2 LQKENI come from the germline V gene. Written as DNA, the CDR3 is TGTGCCAGCTCACCTAGGGGCGCCGCAACTAATGAAAAACTGTTTTTT. This translates into CASSPRGAATNEKLFF.

This rearrangement joins TRBV30 to TRBJ2-5; 10 nucleotides align to TRBD1. CDR1 GTSNPN and CDR2 SVGIG come from the germline V gene (reference sequence). V was pared by 1 base and J by 5 bases, with 1 base of the junction left unmatched. The CDR3 extends over 13 amino acids. CDR3 DNA sequence: TGTGCCTGGAGTGAGACAGGGGGCGAGACCCAGTACTTC. It encodes CAWSETGGETQYF.

The CDR3 DNA reads as TGTGCCAGCAGCCAGACAGGGAGGCCTTCACCCCTCCACTTT. This gives the protein CASSQTGRPSPLHF. V usage is TRBV6-5 and J usage is TRBJ1-6; TRBD1 agrees at 7 bases. V lost 6 bases and J lost 9; bases outside the gene matches: 8. Germline CDR1 and CDR2: MNHEY and SVGAGI. This CDR3 spans 14 amino acids.

The rearrangement joins TRBV6-5 to TRBJ2-3; perhaps TRBD2 as D (6 bases). V shed 3 bases and J shed 4 bases, with 14 bases lying between them. CDR3 length: 15 amino acids. In germline, CDR1 is MNHEY, CDR2 SVGAGI. The CDR3 nucleotides are TGTGCCAGCAGTTATGGTGGGAGGAACGCAGATACGCAGTATTTT. This gives the protein CASSYGGRNADTQYF.

This sequence joins TRBV29-1 and TRBJ2-7, with a tentative D call TRBD1 (5 bases). The germline V gene encodes CDR1 SQVTM and CDR2 ANQGSEA. The CDR3 sequence is 14 residues long. The germline V and J ends were trimmed by 4 bases and 4 bases, with 17 bases remaining between them. Here the CDR3 DNA reads TGCAGCGTTGTGACAGCACAGGCTACGTACGAGCAGTACTTC. Its translation: CSVVTAQATYEQYF.

The chain links TRBV18 to TRBJ1-6, with no clear D. The CDR3 is made up of 16 amino acids. The V and J ends lost 4 bases and 9 bases respectively, with 19 bases between them. Per germline, CDR1 KGHSH and CDR2 LQKENI. The CDR3 sequence: CASSHEGREEGSPLHF. DNA of the CDR3: TGTGCCAGCTCACATGAGGGCCGAGAAGAAGGTTCACCCCTCCACTTT.

The J gene is TRBJ2-7, the V gene TRBV29-1; TRBD2 is a possible D gene (5 bases). Germline CDR1 and CDR2: SQVTM and ANQGSEA. V lost 6 bases to trimming and J lost 2 bases, with 14 bases between them. The CDR3 consists of 13 residues. This CDR3 reads CSVVHRGTYEQYF. The CDR3 nucleotides read TGCAGCGTGGTTCACCGGGGAACCTACGAGCAGTACTTC.

The chain couples TRBV5-1 to TRBJ2-3, with TRBD1 identical over 7 bases. Germline V gene data show CDR1 as SGHRS and CDR2 as YFSETQ. V was pared by 4 bases and J by 2 bases, with 19 bases of the junction left unmatched. The CDR3 is made up of 19 amino acids. The chain's CDR3 is CASSSKGQISHQLTDTQYF. DNA of the CDR3: TGCGCCAGCAGCAGTAAGGGACAGATCTCCCATCAACTCACAGATACGCAGTATTTT.

J is TRBJ1-2 and V is TRBV2; 10 nucleotides agree with TRBD1. From germline, CDR1 is SNHLY and CDR2 FYNNEI. The V gene end was trimmed by 7 bases and the J gene end by 8 bases; junction bases not matched to a gene: 7. CDR3 length: 13 residues. The CDR3, as DNA: TGTGCCAGCAACGACAGGGGGCTATGGGGCTACACCTTC. Translating gives CASNDRGLWGYTF.

The chain links TRBV19 to TRBJ2-3, with a weak D call TRBD1 (5 bases). V gave up 4 bases and J gave up 3 bases, with 17 bases separating them. Germline V CDR1 and CDR2: LNHDA, SQIVND (reference sequence). The CDR3 extends over 16 amino acids. The CDR3 loop is CASSNPDKGLTDTQYF. The CDR3, as DNA: TGTGCCAGTAGTAACCCGGACAAAGGCCTAACAGATACGCAGTATTTT.

V and J are TRBV6-5 and TRBJ2-5; D perhaps matches TRBD2 (7 bases). CDR1 is MNHEY, CDR2 SVGAGI, per germline. The CDR3 runs 15 residues. With 5 bases removed from V and 5 bases from J, the gap between germline ends came to 18 bases. CDR3 loop: CASSGGGAQGETQYF. CDR3 DNA sequence: TGTGCCAGCAGTGGGGGAGGGGCCCAGGGGGAGACCCAGTACTTC.

The J gene is TRBJ2-4, the V gene TRBV2; D perhaps matches TRBD2 (7 bases). The CDR3 runs to 13 residues. The V end lost 3 bases, the J end lost 15 bases, and 18 bases lay between the germline ends. In germline, CDR1 is SNHLY, CDR2 FYNNEI. The CDR3 protein is CASSERGLPGRYF. The CDR3 coding sequence is TGTGCCAGCAGTGAGCGGGGGCTCCCGGGGAGGTACTTC.

The rearrangement links TRBV2 to TRBJ2-3, with TRBD1 matching 7 bases. The CDR3 contains 15 residues. Germline CDR1 SNHLY, CDR2 FYNNEI. J was trimmed by 4 bases and V by 1 base; bases with no gene match: 5. CDR3 DNA sequence: TGTGCCAGCAGTGAAGATCGAGGGGGCGCAGATACGCAGTATTTT. It yields the protein CASSEDRGGADTQYF. The entire variable domain, with the rest obtained from reference TRBV2 and TRBJ2-3, is as follows: EPEVTQTPSHQVTQMGQEVILRCVPISNHLYFYWYRQILGQKVEFLVSFYNNEISEKSEIFDDQFSVERPDGSNFTLKIRSTKLEDSAMYFCASSEDRGGADTQYFGPGTRLTVL.

The J gene is TRBJ1-3, the V gene TRBV4-1; D is uncertain. The ends were cut back, 0 bases at V and 0 bases at J, with 12 bases in the middle. The CDR3 spans 17 residues. Germline V gene sequence: CDR1 MGHRA, CDR2 YSYEKL. CDR3 sequence: CASSQDRRAYSGNTIYF. CDR3 nucleotide sequence: TGCGCCAGCAGCCAAGATCGGAGGGCGTACTCTGGAAACACCATATATTTT.

The rearrangement joins TRBV15 to TRBJ2-5, with D possibly being TRBD1 (6 bases). The last part of the DNA fits TRBJ2-7 better; the J call may be wrong. CDR1 and CDR2 (germline): LNHNV, YYDKDF (reference sequence). There are 15 residues in the CDR3. CDR3 loop: CATSRDVYRDHEQYF. CDR3 DNA sequence: TGTGCCACCAGCAGAGATGTTTACAGGGACCACGAGCAGTACTTC.

V and J are TRBV7-8 and TRBJ1-5, with 7 bases that match TRBD1. The CDR3 runs to 16 residues. Germline values: CDR1 SGHVS, CDR2 FQNEAQ. V shed 5 bases and J 0 bases; nucleotides not matched to a gene: 7. CDR3 sequence (DNA): TGTGCCAGCAGCCCGGGGACAGTTAATAGCAATCAGCCCCAGCATTTT. As protein: CASSPGTVNSNQPQHF.

The gene calls are TRBV5-1 and TRBJ1-4; D possibly corresponds to TRBD1 (6 bases). Germline loops: CDR1 SGHRS, CDR2 YFSETQ. The CDR3 extends over 16 amino acids. The V end lost 9 bases, the J end lost 0 bases, and 18 bases lay between the germline ends. The CDR3 sequence: CATRPSGVATNEKLFF. The CDR3 DNA reads as TGCGCCACCAGACCCTCAGGGGTTGCAACTAATGAAAAACTGTTTTTT.

The chain couples TRBV6-5 to TRBJ2-6; D might be TRBD2 (5 bases). Germline CDR1 and CDR2: MNHEY and SVGAGI. V was trimmed by 0 bases and J by 0 bases, leaving 6 bases between them. CDR3 length equals 16 residues. CDR3 bases: TGTGCCAGCAGTTACTCGGAGGCCTCTGGGGCCAACGTCCTGACTTTC. It encodes CASSYSEASGANVLTF.

The V call is TRBV27, the J call TRBJ1-2, with TRBD1 matching over 10 bases. Trimming at V came to 0 bases and at J to 8 bases, leaving 6 bases not matched to a gene. Germline V lookup: CDR1 MNHEY, CDR2 SMNVEV (reference sequence). CDR3 length: 15 amino acids. CDR3 residues: CASSLSMTGGSGYTF. CDR3 in DNA: TGTGCCAGCAGTTTATCAATGACAGGGGGCAGCGGCTACACCTTC.

The rearrangement joins TRBV6-6 to TRBJ2-1, with D possibly being TRBD1 (7 bases). CDR1 is MNHNY and CDR2 is SVGAGI in the germline V gene (reference sequence). CDR3 length: 15 amino acids. Trimming shortened V by 2 bases and J by 12 bases, and 20 bases separated the two germline ends. The CDR3 DNA reads as TGTGCCAGCAGTTACGGCAGGGGGGATCGGGATGGGCAGTTCTTC. Translated: CASSYGRGDRDGQFF.

The chain employs TRBV5-1 and TRBJ2-1; D is ambiguous. The germline CDR1 and CDR2 sequences are SGHRS and YFSETQ. The CDR3 runs 20 residues. V shed 1 base and J shed 2 bases, with 25 bases lying between them. Written as DNA, the CDR3 is TGCGCCAGCAGCTTGCCTAACGTGAGTATATCGCCTACGACCTACAATGAGCAGTTCTTC. Protein: CASSLPNVSISPTTYNEQFF.

The rearrangement uses TRBV28 and TRBJ1-3; D perhaps matches TRBD1 (5 bases). The germline gives CDR1 MDHEN, CDR2 SYDVKM. The length of the CDR3 is 12 residues. Trimming left V 6 bases short and J 4 bases short, with 7 bases between. DNA of the CDR3: TGTGCCAGCAGGGGGCAAGGAAACACCATATATTTT. Protein: CASRGQGNTIYF.

This clone was counted between two and nine times. The chain carries TRBV5-1 and TRBJ1-1; perhaps TRBD1 as D (5 bases). Trimming left V 0 bases short and J 1 base short, with 7 bases between. Germline V gives CDR1 SGHRS, CDR2 YFSETQ. The CDR3 loop spans 14 amino acids. CDR3 amino acids: CASSLAQGNTEAFF. The CDR3 bases are TGCGCCAGCAGCTTGGCCCAGGGGAACACTGAAGCTTTCTTT.

This sequence joins TRBV10-3 and TRBJ1-1; 7 bases match TRBD1. Per germline, CDR1 ENHRY and CDR2 SYGVKD. CDR3 length: 14 amino acids. With V trimmed by 5 bases and J by 0 bases, 3 bases remained unmatched. The chain's CDR3 is CAISIQGMNTEAFF. CDR3 nucleotides: TGTGCCATCAGTATACAGGGGATGAACACTGAAGCTTTCTTT.

The V and J genes are TRBV4-1 and TRBJ1-2; D might be TRBD1 (5 bases). V was pared by 0 bases and J by 7 bases, with 27 bases between. Germline V lookup: CDR1 MGHRA, CDR2 YSYEKL. The CDR3 spans 19 residues. In DNA, the CDR3 is TGCGCCAGCAGCCAAGATCCCGCCCGCATAAGACGGACAAAGGCTGGCTACACCTTC. Protein product: CASSQDPARIRRTKAGYTF.